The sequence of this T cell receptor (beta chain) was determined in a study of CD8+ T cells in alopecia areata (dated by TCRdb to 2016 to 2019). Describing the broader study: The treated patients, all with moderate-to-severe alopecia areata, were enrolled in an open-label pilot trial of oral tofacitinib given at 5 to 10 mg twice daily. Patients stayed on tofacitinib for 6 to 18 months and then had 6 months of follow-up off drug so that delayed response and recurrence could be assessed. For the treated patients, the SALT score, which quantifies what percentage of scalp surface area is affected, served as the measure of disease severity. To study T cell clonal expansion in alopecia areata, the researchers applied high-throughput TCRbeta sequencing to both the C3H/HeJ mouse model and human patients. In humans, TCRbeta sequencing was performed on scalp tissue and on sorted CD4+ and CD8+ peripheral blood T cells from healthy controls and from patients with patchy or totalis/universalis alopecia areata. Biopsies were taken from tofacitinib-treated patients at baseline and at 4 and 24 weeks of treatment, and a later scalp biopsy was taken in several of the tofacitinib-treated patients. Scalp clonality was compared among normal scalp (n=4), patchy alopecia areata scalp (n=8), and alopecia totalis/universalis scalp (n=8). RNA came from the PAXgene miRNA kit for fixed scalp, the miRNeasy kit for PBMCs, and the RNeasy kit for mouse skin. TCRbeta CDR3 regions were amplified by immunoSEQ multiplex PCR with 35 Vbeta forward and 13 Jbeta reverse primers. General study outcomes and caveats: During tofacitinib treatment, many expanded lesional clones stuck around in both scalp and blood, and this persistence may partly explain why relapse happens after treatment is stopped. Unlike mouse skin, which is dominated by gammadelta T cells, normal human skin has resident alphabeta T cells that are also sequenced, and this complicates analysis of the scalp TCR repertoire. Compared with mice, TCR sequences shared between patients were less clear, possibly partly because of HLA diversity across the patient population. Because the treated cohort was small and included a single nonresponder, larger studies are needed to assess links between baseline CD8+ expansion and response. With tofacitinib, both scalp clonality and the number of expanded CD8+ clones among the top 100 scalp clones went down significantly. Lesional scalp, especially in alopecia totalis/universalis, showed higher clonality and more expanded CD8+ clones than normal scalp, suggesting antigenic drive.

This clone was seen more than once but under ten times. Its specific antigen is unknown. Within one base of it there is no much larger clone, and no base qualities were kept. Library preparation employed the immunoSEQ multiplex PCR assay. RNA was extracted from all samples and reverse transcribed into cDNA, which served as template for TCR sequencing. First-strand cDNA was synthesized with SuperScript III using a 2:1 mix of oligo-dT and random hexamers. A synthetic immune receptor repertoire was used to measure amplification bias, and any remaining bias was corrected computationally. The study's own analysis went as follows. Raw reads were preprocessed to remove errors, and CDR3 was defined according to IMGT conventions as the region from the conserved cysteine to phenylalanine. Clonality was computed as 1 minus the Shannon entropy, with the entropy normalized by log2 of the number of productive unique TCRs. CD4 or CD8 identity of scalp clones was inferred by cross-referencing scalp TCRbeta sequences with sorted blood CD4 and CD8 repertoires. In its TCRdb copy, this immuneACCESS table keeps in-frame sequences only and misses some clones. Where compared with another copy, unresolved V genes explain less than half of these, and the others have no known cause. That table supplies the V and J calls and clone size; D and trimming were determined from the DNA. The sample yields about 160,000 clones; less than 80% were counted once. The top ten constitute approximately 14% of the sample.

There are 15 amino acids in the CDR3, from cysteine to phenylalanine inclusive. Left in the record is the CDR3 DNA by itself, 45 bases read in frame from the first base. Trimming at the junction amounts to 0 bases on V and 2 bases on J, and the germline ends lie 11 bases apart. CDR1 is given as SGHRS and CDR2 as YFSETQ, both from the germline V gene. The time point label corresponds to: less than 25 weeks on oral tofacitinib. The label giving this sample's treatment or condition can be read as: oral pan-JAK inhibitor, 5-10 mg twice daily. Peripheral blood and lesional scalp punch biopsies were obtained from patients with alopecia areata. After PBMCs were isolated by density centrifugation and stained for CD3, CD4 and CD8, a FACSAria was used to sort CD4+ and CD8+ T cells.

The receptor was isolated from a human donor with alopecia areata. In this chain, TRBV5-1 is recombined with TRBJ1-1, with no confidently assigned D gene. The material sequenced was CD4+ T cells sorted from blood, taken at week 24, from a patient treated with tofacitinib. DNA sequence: TGCGCCAGCAGCTTGGGCCCTAGCGTAAACACTGAAGCTTTCTTT. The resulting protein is CASSLGPSVNTEAFF.